The 29 T cell receptor beta chains presented below share a single source sample, sequenced in a study of breast tumors, draining lymph nodes, adjacent tissues. From the multiplex PCR reads, TCRdb called clonotypes with MiXCR, one entry per CDR3 protein. This sample has around 170,000 distinct CDR3 sequences, with around a third found just once. The lymph nodes were axillary draining lymph nodes from breast cancer patients. Sequenced input: axillary lymph node tissue. The receptors derive from a female donor with breast cancer. Some clones in this sample may be carry-over from other donors' samples.

This clonotype appeared many times. This sequence joins TRBV11-2 and TRBJ1-2, with 7 positions matching TRBD1. Per the germline V gene, CDR1 is SGHAT and CDR2 is FQNNGV. J lost 8 bases, V lost 0 bases, and 6 bases had no gene match. The CDR3 runs to 14 residues. The CDR3 nucleotides are TGTGCCAGCAGCTTAGATGAGGACAGGATCGGCTACACCTTC. Amino acid sequence: CASSLDEDRIGYTF.

Remarks on this clonotype: One end of the junction does not line up with germline, which may come from a read error. This sequence joins TRBV29-1 and TRBJ2-2, with TRBD1 identical over 8 bases. The germline CDR1 and CDR2 sequences are SQVTM and ANQGSEA. This CDR3 is 14 amino acids long. The CDR3 bases are TGCAGCATACGGACAGGGACGAACACCGGGGAGCTGTCTTTC. Its protein is CSIRTGTNTGELSF.

This clonotype was detected many times. The J gene is TRBJ1-4, the V gene TRBV30; D gene unclear. Germline-derived CDR1 and CDR2 are GTSNPN and SVGIG (reference sequence). This CDR3 is built from 15 residues. V lost 4 bases, J lost 0 bases, and 12 bases lay in between. The chain's CDR3 is CAWKRPMTTNEKLFF. The CDR3 DNA sequence: TGTGCCTGGAAACGGCCTATGACAACTAATGAAAAACTGTTTTTT.

This clonotype occurred a few times. This chain links TRBV28 with TRBJ2-7; weak D call: TRBD2 (6 bases). Per the germline V gene, CDR1 is MDHEN and CDR2 is SYDVKM. The V end was cut by 2 bases, the J end by 5 bases, with 13 bases between. The CDR3 consists of 14 residues. The CDR3 spells CASSLRPGGNEQYF. CDR3 bases: TGTGCCAGCAGTTTACGGCCCGGGGGTAACGAGCAGTACTTC.

This clonotype occurred many times. The chain links TRBV5-1 to TRBJ2-3; 7 bases match TRBD1. Germline CDR1 and CDR2: SGHRS and YFSETQ. CDR3 length equals 15 residues. V shed 0 bases and J 4 bases; nucleotides not matched to a gene: 5. In DNA form, the CDR3 reads TGCGCCAGCAGCTTGGAGGGGGCGCCCGCAGATACGCAGTATTTT. It specifies CASSLEGAPADTQYF.

This clonotype occurred many times. This chain joins TRBV27 and TRBJ1-4; D is undetermined. The CDR3 covers 15 residues. Trimming took 3 bases from V and 0 from J, leaving 8 bases between them. CDR1 is MNHEY, CDR2 SMNVEV, per germline (reference sequence). In nucleotides, the CDR3 is TGTGCCAGCAGTTTCTCCGGGGCAACTAATGAAAAACTGTTTTTT. Its translation is CASSFSGATNEKLFF.

This clonotype came up many times. The chain has TRBV7-2 and TRBJ2-3; 7 bases are shared with TRBD1. Germline V lookup: CDR1 SGHTA, CDR2 FQGNSA. The CDR3 has 15 amino acids. V lost 5 bases, J lost 0 bases, and 5 bases stayed unmatched. The chain's CDR3 is CASSATGLSTDTQYF. In DNA form, the CDR3 reads TGTGCCAGCAGCGCGACAGGGCTCAGCACAGATACGCAGTATTTT.

The genes are TRBV11-3 and TRBJ2-1; D remains ambiguous. This CDR3 is built from 15 residues. Germline CDR1 and CDR2: SGHNT and YENEEA. V was pared by 1 base and J by 5 bases, with 12 bases between. The CDR3 protein is CASSLVVTPHNEQFF. The CDR3 nucleotides read TGTGCCAGCAGCTTAGTAGTTACCCCACACAATGAGCAGTTCTTC. The full variable domain, completed using reference TRBV11-3 and TRBJ2-1, is EAGVVQSPRYKIIEKKQPVAFWCNPISGHNTLYWYLQNLGQGPELLIRYENEEAVDDSQLPKDRFSAERLKGVDSTLKIQPAELGDSAVYLCASSLVVTPHNEQFFGPGTRLTVL.

This clonotype came up many times. The V call is TRBV29-1, the J call TRBJ1-2; D possibly corresponds to TRBD1 (5 bases). The CDR3 extends over 12 amino acids. Looked up from germline, CDR1 is SQVTM and CDR2 is ANQGSEA. V was pared by 6 bases and J by 4 bases, with 12 bases between. The DNA for the CDR3 is TGCAGCGTGGTCGACAGAATCTATGGCTACACCTTC. This sequence encodes CSVVDRIYGYTF.

This clonotype has at least ten counts. The chain couples TRBV10-3 to TRBJ2-7, with D unresolved. The germline gives CDR1 ENHRY, CDR2 SYGVKD. The CDR3 has 13 amino acids. V was clipped by 4 bases and J by 4 bases, with 11 bases between them. CDR3 coding DNA: TGTGCCATCAGTGGCGCTCCCCAATACGAGCAGTACTTC. Translation gives CAISGAPQYEQYF.

Notes on this clonotype: An end of the junction differs from the germline gene, which may be a read error. The V gene is TRBV7-6, the J gene TRBJ2-5; 7 nucleotides align to TRBD1. Germline CDR1 and CDR2: SGHVS and FNYEAQ. The CDR3 is made up of 15 amino acids. In DNA, the CDR3 is TGTGCCAGCAGCTTAGGGGACAGAAACCAAGAGACCCAGCACTTC. It translates to CASSLGDRNQETQHF.

This clonotype was seen at least ten times. The chain uses TRBV2 and TRBJ2-7, with D maybe TRBD2 (6 bases). CDR1 and CDR2 (germline): SNHLY, FYNNEI. The CDR3 totals 14 residues. The V end was cut by 8 bases, the J end by 5 bases, with 19 bases between. The CDR3 sequence: CASEDRETFHEQYF. The CDR3 DNA reads as TGTGCCAGCGAGGACCGGGAGACATTCCACGAGCAGTACTTC.

This clonotype showed up many times. The rearrangement joins TRBV12-3 or TRBV12-4 to TRBJ2-1; weak D call: TRBD1 (5 bases). V was cut by 3 bases and J by 2 bases, with 11 bases left in between. CDR3 size: 15 residues. CDR3 sequence reads: CASSFQQGTYNEQFF. In nucleotides, the CDR3 is TGTGCCAGCAGTTTTCAGCAGGGTACCTACAATGAGCAGTTCTTC.

Turning to this clonotype: This could be a read error, since a much larger clone is one nucleotide away. The CDR3 protein is CASSHDRLYGYAF. In DNA, the CDR3 is TGTGCCAGCAGCCATGACAGACTATATGGCTACGCCTTC. The J gene is TRBJ1-2, the V gene TRBV14, with D tentatively TRBD1 (5 bases). Germline V CDR1 and CDR2: SGHDN, FVKESK. The CDR3 is 13 amino acids. Variable domain in full (rest from reference TRBV14 and TRBJ1-2): EAGVTQFPSHSVIEKGQTVTLRCDPISGHDNLYWYRRVMGKEIKFLLHFVKESKQDESGMPNNRFLAERTGGTYSTLKVQPAELEDSGVYFCASSHDRLYGYAFGSGTRLTVV.

There are many counts of this clonotype. The CDR3 is CASRGRGSTTDTQYF. The CDR3 nucleotides are TGTGCCAGCAGGGGAAGGGGCAGCACCACAGATACGCAGTATTTT. This chain links TRBV6-6 with TRBJ2-3; the D gene is possibly TRBD1 (5 bases). This CDR3 has 15 residues. Trimming left V 6 bases short and J 2 bases short, with 15 bases between. Germline lookup yields CDR1 MNHNY and CDR2 SVGAGI (reference sequence).

This clonotype was recorded many times. The chain joins TRBV11-2 to TRBJ2-1, with D maybe TRBD2 (6 bases). Germline CDR1 is SGHAT and CDR2 is FQNNGV. V was pared by 1 base and J by 15 bases, with 10 bases between. The CDR3 loop spans 11 amino acids. As DNA, the CDR3 is TGTGCCAGCAGCTTAGGTGCTAGCGTGTTCTTC. Protein sequence: CASSLGASVFF. Combining the CDR3 with reference TRBV11-2 and TRBJ2-1 gives the whole variable domain EAGVAQSPRYKIIEKRQSVAFWCNPISGHATLYWYQQILGQGPKLLIQFQNNGVVDDSQLPKDRFSAERLKGVDSTLKIQPAKLEDSAVYLCASSLGASVFFGPGTRLTVL.

This clonotype was counted between two and nine times. For the CDR3, the DNA is TGTGCCAGCAGCTTTTTAGCGGGAGGGCCAGGCAATGAGCAGTTCTTC. Translated: CASSFLAGGPGNEQFF. The V and J genes are TRBV7-3 and TRBJ2-1; 11 positions agree with TRBD2. The CDR3 consists of 16 residues. The trim removed 3 bases at V and 6 bases at J, leaving 7 bases unmatched. The germline V gene has CDR1 SGHTA and CDR2 FQGTGA.

This rearrangement joins TRBV29-1 to TRBJ1-2; D ambiguous. Germline V CDR1 and CDR2: SQVTM, ANQGSEA. The ends were cut back, 8 bases at V and 1 base at J, with 14 bases in the middle. The CDR3 has 13 amino acids. CDR3 DNA sequence: TGCAGCAACAGTGAGCAGCTTAACTATGGCTACACCTTC. Translation: CSNSEQLNYGYTF. The full variable domain, completed using reference TRBV29-1 and TRBJ1-2, is SAVISQKPSRDICQRGTSLTIQCQVDSQVTMMFWYRQQPGQSLTLIATANQGSEATYESGFVIDKFPISRPNLTFSTLTVSNMSPEDSSIYLCSNSEQLNYGYTFGSGTRLTVV.

This clonotype has a count of ten or more. V gene TRBV7-9 combines with J gene TRBJ1-2, with 11 nucleotides matching TRBD1. After removal of 1 base from V and 4 bases from J, the junction contained 8 bases not matched to a gene. The CDR3 is 17 amino acids. Germline lookup yields CDR1 SEHNR and CDR2 FQNEAQ (reference sequence). The CDR3 DNA reads TGTGCCAGCAGCTTAGGCTCAGGGACAGGGGGTTCCTATGGCTACACCTTC. Its translation: CASSLGSGTGGSYGYTF.

V and J are TRBV4-2 and TRBJ2-6; no definite D call. Trimming left V 1 base short and J 4 bases short, with 5 bases between. The germline V gene has CDR1 LGHNA and CDR2 YNFKEQ. The CDR3 loop spans 14 amino acids. For the CDR3, the DNA is TGTGCCAGCAGCCAAGCCTCGGGGGCCAACGTCCTGACTTTC. It encodes CASSQASGANVLTF.

This clonotype appeared many times. This chain links TRBV6-1 with TRBJ1-5; D remains unclear. The germline V gene encodes CDR1 MNHNS and CDR2 SASEGT. Trimming removed 2 bases from V and 5 bases from J, with 10 bases in between. CDR3 length equals 14 residues. The CDR3 nucleotides read TGTGCCAGCAGTGAATGGCAGAGAGATCAGCCCCAGCATTTT. Amino acid sequence: CASSEWQRDQPQHF.

Ten or more counts support this clonotype. One end of the junction does not line up with germline, which may come from a read error. The rearrangement joins TRBV7-7 to TRBJ2-2; TRBD2 is a possible D gene (6 bases). The CDR3 length is 14 residues. The germline CDR1 and CDR2 sequences are SSHAT and FNYEAQ (reference sequence). The CDR3 DNA reads as TGTGCTAGCAGCCCCGGACTAAACACCGGGGAGCTGTTTTTT. It translates to CASSPGLNTGELFF.

As for this clonotype: This may arise from a read error, as a much more abundant clone is one base away. This chain links TRBV9 with TRBJ2-6, with D tentatively TRBD1 (5 bases). The CDR3 runs to 16 residues. The germline V gene has CDR1 SGDLS and CDR2 YYNGEE. CDR3 DNA sequence: TGTGCCAGCAGAGGAGCAGGGTACTCTGGGGCCAACGCCCTGACTTTC. Translated: CASRGAGYSGANALTF.

This clonotype was counted ten times or more. This chain joins TRBV7-8 and TRBJ2-6, with D maybe TRBD2 (6 bases). Trimming left V 1 base short and J 0 bases short, with 13 bases between. In germline, CDR1 is SGHVS, CDR2 FQNEAQ. There are 18 residues in the CDR3. The CDR3 region is CASSLEVAGSSGANVLTF. CDR3 DNA sequence: TGTGCCAGCAGCTTAGAGGTGGCGGGAAGCTCTGGGGCCAACGTCCTGACTTTC.

This clonotype was seen at least ten times. The chain couples TRBV5-8 to TRBJ2-2, with a possible D match to TRBD2 (5 bases). The CDR3 loop spans 15 amino acids. Looked up from germline, CDR1 is SGHTS and CDR2 is YDEGEE. Between the trimmed V and J ends, which lost 4 bases and 4 bases, there was a span of 14 bases. The CDR3 loop reads CASSRALALTGELFF. The CDR3 DNA reads TGTGCCAGCAGCCGAGCCCTAGCACTCACCGGGGAGCTGTTTTTT.

This clonotype was detected many times. The chain joins TRBV27 to TRBJ1-5; D is ambiguous. Trimming removed 3 bases at V and 7 bases at J, with 10 bases between. The CDR3 is made up of 13 amino acids. CDR1 is MNHEY and CDR2 is SMNVEV in the germline V gene (reference sequence). This CDR3 reads CASSFSSGQPQHF. DNA of the CDR3: TGTGCCAGCAGTTTCTCCAGCGGGCAGCCCCAGCATTTT.

This clonotype was picked up one time. The chain is built from TRBV29-1 and TRBJ2-3; D perhaps matches TRBD2 (6 bases). The CDR3 loop spans 15 amino acids. The V and J ends lost 5 bases and 8 bases respectively, with 23 bases between them. Germline CDR1 SQVTM, CDR2 ANQGSEA. The CDR3 loop is CSVRIGGRTGPTQYF. The CDR3 DNA sequence: TGCAGCGTTAGAATCGGGGGAAGGACCGGGCCTACGCAGTATTTT.

This clonotype was detected a few times. The rearrangement uses TRBV6-6 and TRBJ1-2; D is perhaps TRBD1 (6 bases). Trimming took off 5 bases at V and 8 bases at J, with 15 bases between the two ends. CDR3 size: 13 residues. Looked up from germline, CDR1 is MNHNY and CDR2 is SVGAGI (reference sequence). The CDR3 reads CASSPMDSYGYTF. The CDR3 region has the DNA TGTGCCAGCAGTCCGATGGACAGTTACGGCTACACCTTC.

This clonotype was detected many times. The chain employs TRBV12-3 or TRBV12-4 and TRBJ2-7; D ambiguous. The CDR3 is made up of 12 amino acids. Trimming stripped 5 bases from V and 6 bases from J, with 11 bases between. CDR3 region: CASSPGRFEQYF. In DNA form, the CDR3 reads TGTGCCAGCAGTCCAGGACGGTTCGAGCAGTACTTC.